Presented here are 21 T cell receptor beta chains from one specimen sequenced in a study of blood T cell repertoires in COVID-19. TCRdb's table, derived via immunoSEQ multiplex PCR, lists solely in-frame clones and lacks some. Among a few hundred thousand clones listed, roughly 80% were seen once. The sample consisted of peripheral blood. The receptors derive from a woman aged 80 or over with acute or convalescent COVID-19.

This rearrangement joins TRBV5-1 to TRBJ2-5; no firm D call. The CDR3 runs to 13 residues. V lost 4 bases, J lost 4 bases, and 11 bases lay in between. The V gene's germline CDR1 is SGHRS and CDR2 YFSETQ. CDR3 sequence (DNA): TGCGCCAGCAGCCCCGGAGTTGGAGAGACCCAGTACTTC. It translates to CASSPGVGETQYF.

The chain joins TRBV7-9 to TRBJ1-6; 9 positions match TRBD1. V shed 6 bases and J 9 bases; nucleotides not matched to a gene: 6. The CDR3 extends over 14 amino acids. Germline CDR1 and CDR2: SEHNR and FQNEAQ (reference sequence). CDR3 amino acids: CASSAGDRVSPLHF. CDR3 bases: TGTGCCAGCAGTGCGGGGGACAGGGTTTCACCCCTCCACTTT.

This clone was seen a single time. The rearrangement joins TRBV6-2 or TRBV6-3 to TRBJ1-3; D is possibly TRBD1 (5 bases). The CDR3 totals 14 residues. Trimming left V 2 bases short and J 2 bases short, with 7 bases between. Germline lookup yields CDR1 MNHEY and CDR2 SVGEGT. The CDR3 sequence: CASSYRGPGNTIYF. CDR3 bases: TGTGCCAGCAGTTACAGGGGTCCTGGAAACACCATATATTTT.

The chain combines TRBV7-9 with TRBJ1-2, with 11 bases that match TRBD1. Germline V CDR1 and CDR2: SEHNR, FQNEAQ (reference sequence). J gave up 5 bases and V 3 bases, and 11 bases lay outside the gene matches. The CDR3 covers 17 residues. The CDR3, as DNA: TGTGCCAGCAGCTTGAACTCCGGGACAGGGGGATCTTATGGCTACACCTTC. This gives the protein CASSLNSGTGGSYGYTF.

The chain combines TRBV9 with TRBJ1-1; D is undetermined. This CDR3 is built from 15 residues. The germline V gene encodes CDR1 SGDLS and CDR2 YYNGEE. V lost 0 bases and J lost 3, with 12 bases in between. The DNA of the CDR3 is TGTGCCAGCAGCGTAGATGGGCGGGAGGACACTGAAGCTTTCTTT. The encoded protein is CASSVDGREDTEAFF.

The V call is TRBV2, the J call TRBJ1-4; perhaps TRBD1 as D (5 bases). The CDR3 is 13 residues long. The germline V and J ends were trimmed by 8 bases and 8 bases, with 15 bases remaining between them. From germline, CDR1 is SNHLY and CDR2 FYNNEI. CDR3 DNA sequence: TGTGCCAGCCGAACATCTCGGGGGGAAAAACTGTTTTTT. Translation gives CASRTSRGEKLFF.

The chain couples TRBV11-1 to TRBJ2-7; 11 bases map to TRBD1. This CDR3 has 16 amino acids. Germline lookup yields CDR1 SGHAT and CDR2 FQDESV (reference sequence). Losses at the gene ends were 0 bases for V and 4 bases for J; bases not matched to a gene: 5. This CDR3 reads CASSLALGQGVYEQYF. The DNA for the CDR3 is TGTGCCAGCAGCTTAGCTCTGGGACAGGGGGTTTACGAGCAGTACTTC.

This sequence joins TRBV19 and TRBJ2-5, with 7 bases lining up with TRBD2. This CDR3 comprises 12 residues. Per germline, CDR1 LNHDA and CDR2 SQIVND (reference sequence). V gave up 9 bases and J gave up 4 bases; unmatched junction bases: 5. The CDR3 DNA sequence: TGTGCCAGCCCAGGGAGGGTAGAGACCCAGTACTTC. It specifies CASPGRVETQYF.

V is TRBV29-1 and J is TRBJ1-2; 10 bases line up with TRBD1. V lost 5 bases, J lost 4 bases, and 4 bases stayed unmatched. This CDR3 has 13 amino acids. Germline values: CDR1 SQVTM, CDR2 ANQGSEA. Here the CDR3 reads CSVRTGGSYGYTF. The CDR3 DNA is TGCAGCGTTCGGACAGGGGGTAGCTATGGCTACACCTTC.

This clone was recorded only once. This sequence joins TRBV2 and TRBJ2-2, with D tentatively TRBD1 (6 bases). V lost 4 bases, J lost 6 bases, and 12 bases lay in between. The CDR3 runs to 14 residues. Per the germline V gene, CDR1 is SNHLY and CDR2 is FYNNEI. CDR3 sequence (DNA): TGTGCCAGCAGTGGGTACAGGGTCCCCGGGGAGCTGTTTTTT. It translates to CASSGYRVPGELFF.

This chain's CDR3 is CAWSFREDEQYF. For the CDR3, the DNA is TGTGCCTGGAGTTTTCGGGAGGACGAGCAGTACTTC. The V and J genes are TRBV30 and TRBJ2-7, with 7 positions matching TRBD2. Trimming cost V 2 bases and J 5 bases; bases outside gene matches: 3. The germline CDR1 and CDR2 sequences are GTSNPN and SVGIG (reference sequence). CDR3 length: 12 residues.

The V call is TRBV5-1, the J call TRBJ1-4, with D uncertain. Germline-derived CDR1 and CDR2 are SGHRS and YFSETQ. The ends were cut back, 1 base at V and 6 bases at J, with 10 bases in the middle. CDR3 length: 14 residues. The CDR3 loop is CASSLSGDYEKLFF. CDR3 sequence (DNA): TGCGCCAGCAGCTTGTCCGGGGATTATGAAAAACTGTTTTTT. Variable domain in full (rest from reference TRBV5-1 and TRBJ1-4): KAGVTQTPRYLIKTRGQQVTLSCSPISGHRSVSWYQQTPGQGLQFLFEYFSETQRNKGNFPGRFSGRQFSNSRSEMNVSTLELGDSALYLCASSLSGDYEKLFFGSGTQLSVL.

This CDR3 reads CASRLATGEETEAFF. In DNA, the CDR3 is TGTGCAAGTCGCTTAGCGACAGGGGAGGAGACTGAAGCTTTCTTT. The rearrangement joins TRBV12-2 to TRBJ1-1; TRBD1, the table's D call, lacks a check against the DNA. TRBV12-2 is marked as a pseudogene. There are 15 residues in the CDR3.

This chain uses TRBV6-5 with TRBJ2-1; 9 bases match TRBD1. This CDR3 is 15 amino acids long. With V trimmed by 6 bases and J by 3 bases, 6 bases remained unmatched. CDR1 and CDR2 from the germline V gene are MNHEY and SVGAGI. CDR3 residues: CASREGQGLYNEQFF. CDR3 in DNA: TGTGCCAGCAGGGAGGGACAGGGCCTCTACAATGAGCAGTTCTTC.

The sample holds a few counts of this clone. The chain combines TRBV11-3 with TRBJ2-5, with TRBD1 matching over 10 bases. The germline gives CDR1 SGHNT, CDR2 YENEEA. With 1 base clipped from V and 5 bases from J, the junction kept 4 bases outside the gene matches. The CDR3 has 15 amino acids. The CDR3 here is CASSLGQGARETQYF. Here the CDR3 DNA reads TGTGCCAGCAGCTTAGGACAGGGGGCCCGGGAGACCCAGTACTTC. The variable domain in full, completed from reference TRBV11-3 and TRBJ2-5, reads EAGVVQSPRYKIIEKKQPVAFWCNPISGHNTLYWYLQNLGQGPELLIRYENEEAVDDSQLPKDRFSAERLKGVDSTLKIQPAELGDSAVYLCASSLGQGARETQYFGPGTRLLVL.

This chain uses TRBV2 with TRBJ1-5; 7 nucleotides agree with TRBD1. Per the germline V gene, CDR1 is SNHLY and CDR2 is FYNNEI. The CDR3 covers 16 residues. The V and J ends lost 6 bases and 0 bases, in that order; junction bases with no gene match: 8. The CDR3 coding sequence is TGTGCCAGCAGGCGGACAGGACTATATAGCAATCAGCCCCAGCATTTT. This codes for CASRRTGLYSNQPQHF.

CDR3 protein: CASSQTSGSGNEQFF. The CDR3 region has the DNA TGTGCCAGCAGCCAGACTAGCGGGAGTGGGAATGAGCAGTTCTTC. The chain couples TRBV11-3 to TRBJ2-1; 12 bases map to TRBD2. V shed 5 bases, J shed 7 bases, and the junction held 6 bases outside the gene matches. The CDR3 spans 15 residues. The germline gives CDR1 SGHNT, CDR2 YENEEA.

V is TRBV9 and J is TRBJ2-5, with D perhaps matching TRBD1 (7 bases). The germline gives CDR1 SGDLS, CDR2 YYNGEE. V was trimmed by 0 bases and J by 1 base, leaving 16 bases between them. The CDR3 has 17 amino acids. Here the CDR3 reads CASSVGEYRGGQETQYF. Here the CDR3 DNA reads TGTGCCAGCAGCGTAGGGGAGTACAGGGGAGGCCAAGAGACCCAGTACTTC.

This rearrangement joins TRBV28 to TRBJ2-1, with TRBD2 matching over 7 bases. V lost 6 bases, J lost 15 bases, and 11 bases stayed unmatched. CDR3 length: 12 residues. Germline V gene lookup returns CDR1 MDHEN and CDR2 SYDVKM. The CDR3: CASSPGTIITFF. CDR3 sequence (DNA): TGTGCCAGCAGCCCTGGGACTATTATAACGTTCTTC. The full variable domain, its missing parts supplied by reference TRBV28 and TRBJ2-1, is DVKVTQSSRYLVKRTGEKVFLECVQDMDHENMFWYRQDPGLGLRLIYFSYDVKMKEKGDIPEGYSVSREKKERFSLILESASTNQTSMYLCASSPGTIITFFGPGTRLTVL.

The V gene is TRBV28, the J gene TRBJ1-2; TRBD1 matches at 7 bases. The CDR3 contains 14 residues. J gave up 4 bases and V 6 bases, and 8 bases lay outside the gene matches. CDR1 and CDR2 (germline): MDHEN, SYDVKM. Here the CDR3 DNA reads TGTGCCAGCAGGTGGACAGGAGGCGCCTATGGCTACACCTTC. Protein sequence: CASRWTGGAYGYTF.

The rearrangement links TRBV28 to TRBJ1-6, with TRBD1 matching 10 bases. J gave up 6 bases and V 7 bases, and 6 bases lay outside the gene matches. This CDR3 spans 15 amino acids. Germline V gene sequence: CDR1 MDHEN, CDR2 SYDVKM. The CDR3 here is CASTPRDRGNSPLHF. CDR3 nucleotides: TGTGCCAGCACCCCTCGGGACAGGGGTAATTCACCCCTCCACTTT.